The present T cell receptor beta chain was sequenced within a study of shared clonotypes between healthy human individuals. Germline lookup yields CDR1 MGHDK and CDR2 SYGVNS. Trimming pared 3 bases from V and 7 bases from J, leaving 10 bases between. This CDR3 region has 13 residues. Worth noting for this clone: What it binds is unknown.

Study results and caveats: In a handful of donors, around 5% of naive CD4 clonotypes appeared in common.

Using immunoSEQ multiplex PCR, the repertoire was profiled, and TCRdb retains in-frame clones only, with some absent. Among fewer than 2.5 million clones listed, 80% to 95% were seen once. V is TRBV25-1 and J is TRBJ1-3, with D hard to call. What was sequenced was naive CD4+ T cells from PBMCs. Indicated subset: CD45RA+ positively selected. The sequence derives from a man younger than 30 in good health. Some clones in this sample may be carry-over from other donors' samples. The CDR3 region is CASSDVYGNTIYF. CDR3 nucleotides: TGTGCCAGCAGTGACGTTTACGGGAACACCATATATTTT.